This T cell receptor (beta chain) appears in the sequencing data of a study of cytomegalovirus exposure and HLA in healthy donors. About the study: Across around 400 genotyped donors, around 82% landed in the Caucasian-associated ancestry cluster.

To note about this clone: The antigen is not known.

The V gene lost 2 bases and the J gene lost 3 bases, with 13 bases spanning the gap. Germline V lookup: CDR1 ENHRY, CDR2 SYGVKD. This CDR3 has 15 amino acids. Use of 60 Vbeta and 13 Jbeta primers characterized the PCR. Profiling relied on immunoSEQ multiplex PCR, and the TCRdb table lists in-frame clones only, not all of them. The repertoire has about 45,000 clones, around 70% of them found once; the top ten carry roughly 3.4%. Whole-study results and caveats: Excluded were some V segments that proved indistinguishable, including TRBV6-2 and TRBV6-3. Researchers counted 180 or so TCR beta chains as cytomegalovirus-associated. Later analysis found that TCR beta chains associated with HLA were more clonally expanded than other, equally common chains.

The sequence was collected from a woman under 40 in good health and CMV-seronegative. The chain employs TRBV10-3 and TRBJ1-1; D possibly corresponds to TRBD1 (5 bases). Sequences were obtained from PBMCs. CDR3 protein: CAISEPEAGHTEAFF. CDR3 DNA: TGTGCCATCAGTGAGCCCGAAGCGGGGCACACTGAAGCTTTCTTT.